This T cell receptor (beta chain) is from a study of T cell repertoires in cytomegalovirus infection. Study details: Use of recently identified HLA-C-restricted and well-studied HLA-B-restricted CMV epitopes was part of the study. Public TCR beta signatures indicated both CMV infection and matching HLA type.

Study observations and caveats: It was HLA-C-restricted CMV-specific TCR beta clonotypes that dominated the response ex vivo. CMV carriers with the relevant HLA were identified by cumulative public TCR beta family frequency.

A word on this clonotype: The antigen remains undetermined.

V shed 0 bases and J 5 bases; nucleotides not matched to a gene: 12. There are 17 residues in the CDR3. In germline, CDR1 is DFQATT, CDR2 SNEGSKA (reference sequence). TCRdb redid the calling of the reads with MiXCR, one entry per CDR3 protein. The data contain around 770,000 distinct CDR3 sequences, 25% to 30% of them singletons. The chain joins TRBV20-1 to TRBJ1-2, with 10 bases lining up with TRBD1. This receptor was identified in a human donor in good health (CMV status not recorded). Some clones in this sample may be carry-over from other donors' samples. Specimen: cultured CD8+ T cells from PBMCs, collected from culture after CMV antigen stimulation. CDR3 nucleotides: TGCAGTGCTAGAGAGGTTGGGACAGGGGATTTGAATTATGGCTACACCTTC. It translates to CSAREVGTGDLNYGYTF.